What follows are 26 T cell receptor beta chains derived from one specimen sequenced in a study of identical twins. MiXCR, run by TCRdb on the 5' RACE reads, gives a single entry per CDR3 protein. The table includes approximately 300,000 distinct CDR3 sequences, roughly 8.6% detected once. Another study also made use of these data, one on yellow fever vaccine responses in identical twins.

The source material was CD8+ T cells sorted from blood. These receptors all come from a woman aged 18-29 years in good health.

This clonotype was seen repeatedly, ten times or more. The chain has TRBV6-5 and TRBJ2-5, with a weak D call TRBD2 (5 bases). The CDR3 runs to 16 residues. Germline V lookup: CDR1 MNHEY, CDR2 SVGAGI. Trimming pared 5 bases from V and 2 bases from J, leaving 18 bases between. This CDR3 is CASSHILGDLQETQYF. CDR3 DNA sequence: TGTGCCAGCAGTCACATCCTCGGGGATCTTCAAGAGACCCAGTACTTC.

The sample holds many counts of this clonotype. CDR3 sequence reads: CSVEDRVQLETQYF. The CDR3 DNA reads TGCAGCGTTGAAGATCGCGTACAGCTCGAGACCCAGTACTTC. The rearrangement joins TRBV29-1 to TRBJ2-5, with D unclear. Germline lookup yields CDR1 SQVTM and CDR2 ANQGSEA. CDR3 size: 14 residues. Trimming removed 0 bases from V and 5 bases from J, with 13 bases in between.

There are many counts of this clonotype. The chain uses TRBV20-1 and TRBJ2-1, with 7 bases identical to TRBD2. The CDR3 extends over 14 amino acids. Losses at the gene ends were 1 base for V and 9 bases for J; bases not matched to a gene: 9. Germline V gene data show CDR1 as DFQATT and CDR2 as SNEGSKA (reference sequence). CDR3 amino acids: CSARGGVAGGEQFF. CDR3 nucleotide sequence: TGCAGTGCTAGAGGGGGTGTAGCGGGCGGTGAGCAGTTCTTC.

The chain links TRBV29-1 to TRBJ2-7; 10 nucleotides agree with TRBD1. CDR1 and CDR2 from the germline V gene are SQVTM and ANQGSEA. This CDR3 has 12 amino acids. The trim removed 6 bases at V and 4 bases at J, leaving 3 bases unmatched. The CDR3 protein is CSVGTGVYEQYF. The CDR3 DNA is TGCAGCGTCGGGACAGGGGTTTACGAGCAGTACTTC.

This clonotype has a handful of counts. The chain carries TRBV20-1 and TRBJ2-7; D possibly corresponds to TRBD1 (6 bases). Trimming shortened V by 0 bases and J by 3 bases, and 12 bases separated the two germline ends. CDR3 size: 14 residues. The germline gives CDR1 DFQATT, CDR2 SNEGSKA (reference sequence). The CDR3 coding sequence is TGCAGTGCTAGAGATCTCGAACAGGGCTACGAGCAGTACTTC. Translating gives CSARDLEQGYEQYF.

There are a few counts of this clonotype. The chain recombines TRBV6-5 with TRBJ2-1, with TRBD1 matching over 8 bases. V was pared by 2 bases and J by 8 bases, with 8 bases of the junction left unmatched. Germline CDR1 reads MNHEY; CDR2 reads SVGAGI. The CDR3 is 15 amino acids. The CDR3 here is CASSYSTGGTDEQFF. The CDR3, as DNA: TGTGCCAGCAGTTACAGCACAGGGGGGACGGATGAGCAGTTCTTC.

At least ten counts were recorded for this clonotype. The chain couples TRBV6-2 or TRBV6-3 to TRBJ2-7, with TRBD2 identical over 8 bases. The CDR3 consists of 16 residues. Trimming took 5 bases from V and 0 from J; bases not matched to a gene: 9. The germline V gene has CDR1 MNHEY and CDR2 SVGEGT. The CDR3 DNA is TGTGCCAGCAGTCCGCAAACTAGCGGAAGCTCCTACGAGCAGTACTTC. Its protein product is CASSPQTSGSSYEQYF.

This clonotype showed up just a few times. The CDR3 DNA reads as TGTGCCAGCGAGGAGACTGAAGCTTTCTTT. Protein product: CASEETEAFF. V gene TRBV7-9 combines with J gene TRBJ1-1; D remains ambiguous. Germline assignment: CDR1 SEHNR and CDR2 FQNEAQ (reference sequence). The length of the CDR3 is 10 residues. V was cut by 8 bases and J by 5 bases, with 6 bases left in between.

This clonotype was observed a few times. V is TRBV4-3 and J is TRBJ2-2; TRBD2 is a possible D gene (6 bases). The CDR3 runs to 14 residues. Germline-derived CDR1 and CDR2 are LGHNA and YSLEER. The V and J ends lost 6 bases and 3 bases respectively, with 11 bases between them. CDR3 bases: TGCGCCAGCAGGCGGGGCGAGGACACCGGGGAGCTGTTTTTT. Translating it yields CASRRGEDTGELFF.

This clonotype was seen at least ten times. The gene calls are TRBV2 and TRBJ2-7, with TRBD2 as a possible D gene (6 bases). CDR1 is SNHLY and CDR2 is FYNNEI in the germline V gene. CDR3 length: 13 residues. V was pared by 8 bases and J by 5 bases, with 16 bases between. The CDR3 spells CASLRRGGNEQYF. The CDR3 region has the DNA TGTGCCAGCCTCCGGCGGGGCGGGAACGAGCAGTACTTC. The full variable domain, with the rest looked up from reference TRBV2 and TRBJ2-7, is EPEVTQTPSHQVTQMGQEVILRCVPISNHLYFYWYRQILGQKVEFLVSFYNNEISEKSEIFDDQFSVERPDGSNFTLKIRSTKLEDSAMYFCASLRRGGNEQYFGPGTRLTVT.

This clonotype has a count of ten or more. The J gene is TRBJ2-1, the V gene TRBV9, with 10 bases matching TRBD2. The CDR3 has 16 amino acids. CDR1 SGDLS and CDR2 YYNGEE come from the germline V gene. V lost 1 base, J lost 4 bases, and 5 bases stayed unmatched. The CDR3 DNA follows: TGTGCCAGCAGCGTATACTCTAGCGGGGGATACAATGAGCAGTTCTTC. It encodes CASSVYSSGGYNEQFF.

This chain connects TRBV7-8 to TRBJ1-5; the match to TRBD1 covers 12 bases. Germline V gene data show CDR1 as SGHVS and CDR2 as FQNEAQ. The ends lost 5 bases at V and 6 bases at J; junction bases unmatched: 11. CDR3 length: 17 amino acids. The CDR3 region is CASSLRFGTGGRQPQHF. DNA of the CDR3: TGTGCCAGCAGCCTACGATTCGGGACAGGGGGCCGTCAGCCCCAGCATTTT.

In its sample, this clonotype was seen a few times. This chain connects TRBV4-1 to TRBJ2-7; 14 bases line up with TRBD2. Per the germline V gene, CDR1 is MGHRA and CDR2 is YSYEKL. CDR3 size: 17 residues. J gave up 2 bases and V 4 bases, and 7 bases lay outside the gene matches. In DNA, the CDR3 is TGCGCCAGCAGCCCGCCGGGACTAGCGGGAGTACCCTACGAGCAGTACTTC. Translation: CASSPPGLAGVPYEQYF.

A remark on this clonotype: Compared with germline, one end of the junction differs, possibly owing to a read error. The CDR3 nucleotides are TGTGCCAGCAGTTACTCGGGGGGGATGTGGGGCTTC. Its protein product is CASSYSGGMWGF. The chain employs TRBV6-5 and TRBJ2-7, with 7 bases lining up with TRBD2. This CDR3 is 12 amino acids long. CDR1 is MNHEY, CDR2 SVGAGI, per germline.

This clonotype was recorded many times. The V call is TRBV6-2 or TRBV6-3, the J call TRBJ2-3; 7 positions match TRBD2. Trimming removed 0 bases from V and 2 bases from J; junction bases left unmatched: 11. The CDR3 contains 18 residues. The germline V gene has CDR1 MNHEY and CDR2 SVGEGT. The CDR3 nucleotides read TGTGCCAGCAGTTACTCGAGATCTAGCGGACTTTTCACAGATACGCAGTATTTT. Residues: CASSYSRSSGLFTDTQYF.

The chain is built from TRBV15 and TRBJ2-1; D is ambiguous. The CDR3 spans 15 residues. From germline, CDR1 is LNHNV and CDR2 YYDKDF (reference sequence). V dropped 1 base and J dropped 5 bases, with 12 bases sitting between them. The CDR3, as DNA: TGTGCCACCAGCAGAGTGGCGTGGGTTGACAATGAGCAGTTCTTC. It encodes CATSRVAWVDNEQFF.

This clonotype was detected a few times. V gene TRBV18 combines with J gene TRBJ2-1; D gene unclear. CDR3 length: 12 residues. The germline CDR1 and CDR2 sequences are KGHSH and LQKENI. Written as DNA, the CDR3 is TGTGGGTGTGCTGAAAACTACAATGAGCAGTTCTTC. This codes for CGCAENYNEQFF.

There are many counts of this clonotype. The rearrangement links TRBV12-3 or TRBV12-4 to TRBJ1-2; D unresolved. V gave up 1 base and J gave up 3 bases, with 9 bases separating them. This CDR3 is built from 14 residues. CDR3 region: CASSLGRGYYGYTF. The CDR3 DNA is TGTGCCAGCAGTTTAGGTCGGGGTTACTATGGCTACACCTTC.

This rearrangement joins TRBV24-1 to TRBJ2-7; a possible D gene is TRBD1 (6 bases). Trimming stripped 6 bases from V and 3 bases from J, with 14 bases between. The germline V gene encodes CDR1 KGHDR and CDR2 SFDVKD. This CDR3 spans 14 amino acids. The CDR3 region has the DNA TGTGCCACCAGTCGGACAGTGGGGATCTACGAGCAGTACTTC. As protein: CATSRTVGIYEQYF.

The chain employs TRBV20-1 and TRBJ2-7, with D tentatively TRBD1 (6 bases). The CDR3 has 14 amino acids. CDR1 is DFQATT, CDR2 SNEGSKA, per germline (reference sequence). V dropped 6 bases and J dropped 3 bases, with 18 bases sitting between them. The CDR3 region is CSAPAGTTIYEQYF. The CDR3 DNA reads as TGCAGTGCCCCCGCCGGGACAACCATCTACGAGCAGTACTTC.

This CDR3 reads CATSRSTADRVRDGYTF. Written as DNA, the CDR3 is TGTGCCACCAGCAGATCCACCGCAGACAGGGTTCGGGATGGCTACACCTTC. The genes are TRBV15 and TRBJ1-2; 7 bases are shared with TRBD1. The CDR3 covers 17 residues. The germline CDR1 and CDR2 sequences are LNHNV and YYDKDF (reference sequence). Trimming took 2 bases from V and 6 from J; bases not matched to a gene: 15.

A few counts support this clonotype. The chain couples TRBV29-1 to TRBJ2-7; a possible D gene is TRBD1 (6 bases). The CDR3 runs 15 residues. The V and J ends lost 0 bases and 2 bases respectively, with 14 bases between them. CDR1 and CDR2 from the germline V gene are SQVTM and ANQGSEA. The CDR3 is CSVEDRAGATYEQYF. The CDR3 coding sequence is TGCAGCGTTGAAGATCGGGCAGGGGCGACCTACGAGCAGTACTTC.

This CDR3 is CASSYRGDADTQYF. CDR3 in DNA: TGTGCCAGCAGTTACCGAGGGGATGCAGATACGCAGTATTTT. This chain joins TRBV6-2 or TRBV6-3 and TRBJ2-3, with D possibly called TRBD1 or TRBD2 (5 bases each). The CDR3 runs 14 residues. Germline CDR1 and CDR2: MNHEY and SVGEGT. Trimming took 2 bases from V and 4 from J, leaving 10 bases between them.

Ten or more counts support this clonotype. V and J are TRBV4-1 and TRBJ1-1, with D perhaps TRBD1 (5 bases). The germline CDR1 and CDR2 sequences are MGHRA and YSYEKL. V dropped 3 bases and J dropped 4 bases, with 12 bases sitting between them. CDR3 length: 14 amino acids. CDR3 nucleotide sequence: TGCGCCAGCAGCCATGAGGGGCCCTTCACTGAAGCTTTCTTT. Protein product: CASSHEGPFTEAFF.

This clonotype was observed a handful of times. J is TRBJ2-7 and V is TRBV10-2, with D uncertain. CDR3 size: 15 residues. Trimming left V 0 bases short and J 4 bases short, with 13 bases between. Germline V gives CDR1 WSHSY, CDR2 SAAADI. The chain's CDR3 is CASSESTMKMYEQYF. The CDR3 coding sequence is TGCGCCAGCAGTGAGTCCACCATGAAGATGTACGAGCAGTACTTC.

There are a few counts of this clonotype. The chain carries TRBV11-3 and TRBJ2-1, with TRBD1 as a possible D gene (5 bases). The V gene's germline CDR1 is SGHNT and CDR2 YENEEA. V lost 4 bases and J 5 bases, leaving 15 bases between the germline ends. This CDR3 has 15 amino acids. The CDR3 sequence: CASSSHRQGDNEQFF. CDR3 DNA sequence: TGTGCCAGCAGCTCGCATCGGCAGGGTGACAATGAGCAGTTCTTC.